This T cell receptor (beta chain) came from a study of CD8+CD57+ T cells in acquired aplastic anemia. Whole-study results and caveats: CD8+ Simpson's diversity did not differ significantly between patients and controls. Fewer than 30 CD8+ CDR3 sequences were shared between patients and controls.

A word on this clonotype: What it recognizes is unknown.

Flow cytometry had shown expanded CD8+CD57+ cells in the patients chosen for sequencing. All participating patients were living with severe acquired aplastic anemia. None of the patients had been given any therapy when their blood was sampled. Researchers used genomic DNA as the template to profile TCR beta VDJ and CDR3. A single record per CDR3 protein comes from TCRdb applying MiXCR to the reads. The profile shows 200,000 to 250,000 distinct CDR3 sequences, around three fifths of them singletons. Germline V gene lookup returns CDR1 SGDLS and CDR2 YYNGEE. CDR3 length equals 11 residues. V trimming: 4 bases; J trimming: 9 bases; junction bases outside the gene matches: 1.

This clonotype originated in a human donor with aplastic anemia. V gene TRBV9 combines with J gene TRBJ2-1, with 7 bases lining up with TRBD1. The sample comprised sorted CD4+, CD8+, or CD8+CD57+ T cells (not recorded which) from PBMCs. CDR3 region: CASSPGGEQFF. The CDR3 region has the DNA TGTGCCAGCAGCCCAGGGGGTGAGCAGTTCTTC.